This TCR beta chain is from a study of post-analysis software for immune sequencing data. Study at large: The patients showed relapsing-remitting, secondary progressive and progressive-relapsing multiple sclerosis courses. Study-level results: Elevated frequency relative to controls characterized roughly 5 TRBV segments in patients, TRBV5-6, TRBV5-1 and TRBV20-1 among them. Those samples that were prepared in the same batch co-clustered strongly by F measure.

There are a few counts of this clonotype. Its antigen is not identified. Unique molecular identifiers were carried by the TCR beta cDNA libraries. One entry per CDR3 protein results from TCRdb running MiXCR on the PCR reads. The profile shows about 800,000 distinct CDR3 sequences, about 32% of them singletons. V lost 3 bases to trimming and J lost 0 bases, with 11 bases between them. Germline-derived CDR1 and CDR2 are LGHNA and YNFKEQ. The CDR3 has 15 residues. The TCR sequence derives from a girl aged 5-17 years with multiple sclerosis. The specimen sequenced was blood. The V call is TRBV4-2, the J call TRBJ1-1; D gene unclear. In DNA, the CDR3 is TGTGCCAGCAGCCAGGCGACACTTATGAACACTGAAGCTTTCTTT. As protein: CASSQATLMNTEAFF.